This T cell receptor beta chain was retrieved from a study of T-cell memory formation after mild COVID-19. CDR3 length: 11 residues. Germline loops: CDR1 SQVTM, CDR2 ANQGSEA. V lost 6 bases and J lost 6, with 12 bases in between. TCRdb independently ran MiXCR on the 5' RACE reads; one entry per CDR3 protein. The sample consists of almost 550,000 distinct CDR3 sequences, roughly 22% of them appearing once. There are a few counts of this clonotype. Antigen unknown. Notes on the study in general: Clones shrinking from day 15 to 85 showed even CD4/CD8 mixes; later expanders tilted CD4+. CD4+ contracting clones were mainly CM and EM; CD8+ ones, EMRA.

The specimen sequenced was PBMCs or a T cell subset sorted from them (not recorded which). This rearrangement joins TRBV29-1 to TRBJ2-7; perhaps TRBD2 as D (5 bases). The sequence derives from an adult woman who had mild COVID-19 (a few samples of this study predate the infection). Cell type and time point are not known. CDR3 sequence: CSVGEGSEQYF. The CDR3 bases are TGCAGCGTCGGGGAAGGGTCCGAGCAGTACTTC.